The 30 T cell receptor beta chains below were found in one sample sequenced in a study of radiation and T cells in renal cell carcinoma (dated by TCRdb to 2019 to 2021). The sample's time point label is to be understood as: blood 4 weeks post-SBRT, at nephrectomy. In the paper's terms, the treatment or condition label means: 15 Gy SBRT to primary tumor, nephrectomy 4 weeks later. To prepare the library, the immunoSEQ multiplex PCR assay was applied. This is the immuneACCESS table as TCRdb keeps it, with only in-frame sequences that have V and J called. A part of the clones is gone; compared with another copy, unresolved V genes explain less than half, and the rest is unexplained. The sample has approximately 40,000 clones on record, roughly 85% of them singletons. 25% to 30% of the sample goes to the ten largest clones. The material sequenced was blood, taken from a patient whose treatment included radiotherapy and nephrectomy. These receptors were collected from a woman between 65 and 79 years old with renal cell carcinoma.

This chain connects TRBV11-3 to TRBJ1-2, with a weak D call TRBD1 (5 bases). The CDR3 has 15 amino acids. CDR1 and CDR2 (germline): SGHNT, YENEEA. V gave up 8 bases and J gave up 8 bases, with 24 bases separating them. CDR3 nucleotides: TGTGCCAGCTATCCCCCTCGTTCGGGGGGGACCGGCTACACCTTC. It is translated as CASYPPRSGGTGYTF. Together with reference TRBV11-3 and TRBJ1-2, the CDR3 gives the full variable domain: EAGVVQSPRYKIIEKKQPVAFWCNPISGHNTLYWYLQNLGQGPELLIRYENEEAVDDSQLPKDRFSAERLKGVDSTLKIQPAELGDSAVYLCASYPPRSGGTGYTFGSGTRLTVV.

V gene TRBV6-6 combines with J gene TRBJ1-5; 8 bases agree with TRBD1. The germline V gene encodes CDR1 MNHNY and CDR2 SVGAGI (reference sequence). With V trimmed by 5 bases and J by 6 bases, 12 bases remained unmatched. The CDR3 has 16 amino acids. This CDR3 reads CASSRGGPGTGQPQHF. For the CDR3, the DNA is TGTGCCAGCAGTCGAGGGGGTCCCGGGACAGGTCAGCCCCAGCATTTT.

The chain combines TRBV4-1 with TRBJ2-6, with TRBD1 identical over 7 bases. With V trimmed by 4 bases and J by 0 bases, 6 bases remained unmatched. This CDR3 contains 17 residues. Germline V gene lookup returns CDR1 MGHRA and CDR2 YSYEKL. CDR3 nucleotide sequence: TGCGCCAGCAGCCCGACAGGGCTGAGCTCTGGGGCCAACGTCCTGACTTTC. This encodes CASSPTGLSSGANVLTF.

This rearrangement joins TRBV29-1 to TRBJ2-1; D unclear. Deletions cut 4 bases from V and 1 base from J, with 8 bases between. Germline V gives CDR1 SQVTM, CDR2 ANQGSEA. The CDR3 spans 13 residues. The CDR3, as DNA: TGCAGCGTTGTTATGGGATCCTACAATGAGCAGTTCTTC. It yields the protein CSVVMGSYNEQFF.

This clone has a single count. This chain joins TRBV5-1 and TRBJ2-3; 12 bases are shared with TRBD2. The trim removed 3 bases at V and 0 bases at J, leaving 5 bases unmatched. Looked up from germline, CDR1 is SGHRS and CDR2 is YFSETQ. This CDR3 has 17 amino acids. The CDR3 loop is CASSSRLAGESTDTQYF. CDR3 DNA sequence: TGCGCCAGCAGCTCCAGACTAGCGGGAGAGAGCACAGATACGCAGTATTTT.

The rearrangement joins TRBV7-8 to TRBJ1-5, with 9 bases that match TRBD1. Germline V lookup: CDR1 SGHVS, CDR2 FQNEAQ. V was pared by 5 bases and J by 0 bases, with 8 bases of the junction left unmatched. This CDR3 spans 17 amino acids. CDR3 region: CASSPGTGLYSNQPQHF. The CDR3 nucleotides are TGTGCCAGCAGCCCGGGGACAGGGCTTTATAGCAATCAGCCCCAGCATTTT.

The V and J genes are TRBV6-1 and TRBJ1-5; D may be TRBD1 (6 bases). Germline values: CDR1 MNHNS, CDR2 SASEGT. V was clipped by 6 bases and J by 3 bases, with 12 bases between them. The CDR3 runs to 14 residues. The CDR3 sequence is CASSYGGHNQPQHF. In nucleotides, the CDR3 is TGTGCCAGCAGCTATGGGGGGCACAATCAGCCCCAGCATTTT.

The chain uses TRBV10-3 and TRBJ2-5; 10 bases are shared with TRBD1. J lost 4 bases, V lost 2 bases, and 10 bases had no gene match. This CDR3 comprises 17 residues. The germline V gene has CDR1 ENHRY and CDR2 SYGVKD. For the CDR3, the DNA is TGTGCCATCAGTGAGCAAAAGTTACGGGACAGGGGAGAGACCCAGTACTTC. The encoded protein is CAISEQKLRDRGETQYF.

This clone was recorded once. The V call is TRBV7-6, the J call TRBJ2-7; a weak D match, TRBD2 (6 bases). V lost 4 bases and J 7 bases, leaving 20 bases between the germline ends. The CDR3 is made up of 15 amino acids. In germline, CDR1 is SGHVS, CDR2 FNYEAQ. CDR3 bases: TGTGCCAGCAGCTCTAGCGCCCCGGGTATGGGGGAGCAGTACTTC. It codes for CASSSSAPGMGEQYF.

The chain carries TRBV29-1 and TRBJ2-2; D is tentatively TRBD1 or TRBD2 (5 bases each). This CDR3 has 15 amino acids. The V and J ends lost 4 bases and 3 bases respectively, with 15 bases between them. Germline loops: CDR1 SQVTM, CDR2 ANQGSEA. CDR3 coding DNA: TGCAGCGTTGGGGGGATAGGACCATACACCGGGGAGCTGTTTTTT. Its protein product is CSVGGIGPYTGELFF.

J is TRBJ2-3 and V is TRBV6-4; 9 bases fit TRBD2. The CDR3 has 18 amino acids. The V segment lost 1 base and the J segment 1 base; nucleotides outside the gene matches: 9. From germline, CDR1 is MRHNA and CDR2 SNTAGT. CDR3 loop: CASSDWPATSGGTDTQYF. The CDR3 DNA reads TGTGCCAGCAGTGACTGGCCAGCGACTAGCGGAGGCACAGATACGCAGTATTTT.

This clone appeared once. CDR3 nucleotide sequence: TGTGCCAGCAGCTTATTTCAGGGGTTAAATGAAAAACTGTTTTTT. Translation: CASSLFQGLNEKLFF. The rearrangement joins TRBV11-2 to TRBJ1-4, with D possibly matching TRBD1 (6 bases). Germline V gives CDR1 SGHAT, CDR2 FQNNGV. Trimming pared 2 bases from V and 5 bases from J, leaving 12 bases between. The CDR3 extends over 15 amino acids.

The chain links TRBV6-5 to TRBJ2-3, with D perhaps TRBD1 or TRBD2 (5 bases each). The CDR3 contains 16 residues. Looked up from germline, CDR1 is MNHEY and CDR2 is SVGAGI. V was cut by 2 bases and J by 0 bases, with 12 bases left in between. CDR3 region: CASSYGPGRSTDTQYF. The CDR3 nucleotides are TGTGCCAGCAGTTACGGGCCGGGGCGGAGCACAGATACGCAGTATTTT.

In this sample, this clone turned up once. V gene TRBV7-2 combines with J gene TRBJ1-5; a weak D match, TRBD1 (5 bases). The germline CDR1 and CDR2 sequences are SGHTA and FQGNSA. With 5 bases removed from V and 5 bases from J, the gap between germline ends came to 10 bases. The CDR3 length is 13 residues. In nucleotides, the CDR3 is TGTGCCAGCAGCCCACAGGTCCATCAGCCCCAGCATTTT. Encoded protein: CASSPQVHQPQHF.

The genes are TRBV14 and TRBJ1-1; a weak D match, TRBD1 (6 bases). The germline V and J ends were trimmed by 1 base and 5 bases, with 14 bases remaining between them. The CDR3 loop spans 15 amino acids. Germline values: CDR1 SGHDN, CDR2 FVKESK. DNA for the CDR3: TGTGCCAGCAGCCAAGGACGGGGGGCGCGGACTGAAGCTTTCTTT. Translated, it gives CASSQGRGARTEAFF.

The chain is built from TRBV10-3 and TRBJ2-6; D remains unclear. Germline CDR1 and CDR2: ENHRY and SYGVKD. The CDR3 is made up of 15 amino acids. The V gene lost 3 bases and the J gene lost 1 base, with 7 bases spanning the gap. The CDR3 nucleotides are TGTGCCATCAGTGAAGCGAAATCTGGGGCCAACGTCCTGACTTTC. It is translated as CAISEAKSGANVLTF.

This clone was seen once. The V call is TRBV5-4, the J call TRBJ1-2; D is perhaps TRBD1 (5 bases). V was clipped by 4 bases and J by 0 bases, with 7 bases between them. This CDR3 region has 13 residues. The germline CDR1 and CDR2 sequences are SGHNT and YYREEE (reference sequence). CDR3 sequence reads: CASSDSTNYGYTF. The CDR3 region has the DNA TGTGCCAGCAGCGACAGCACTAACTATGGCTACACCTTC.

The chain's CDR3 is CASSYEAFPRRDEQFF. The CDR3 DNA sequence: TGTGCCAGCAGTTACGAGGCCTTCCCGAGGCGCGATGAGCAGTTCTTC. The chain couples TRBV6-5 to TRBJ2-1; no reliable D call. Germline loops: CDR1 MNHEY, CDR2 SVGAGI. CDR3 length equals 16 residues. V was shortened by 2 bases and J by 8 bases, with 19 bases between the two germline ends.

The chain couples TRBV7-2 to TRBJ2-5; TRBD2 aligns across 11 bases. V shed 4 bases, J shed 5 bases, and the junction held 3 bases outside the gene matches. The CDR3 covers 14 residues. Germline V gene data show CDR1 as SGHTA and CDR2 as FQGNSA. CDR3 nucleotides: TGTGCCAGCAGCTCATCTAGCGGGAGGGAGACCCAGTACTTC. This gives the protein CASSSSSGRETQYF.

The chain couples TRBV13 to TRBJ2-1; TRBD2 matches 12 bases. The junction had 6 bases not matched to a gene; V was cut back by 6 bases and J by 6 bases. This CDR3 has 15 residues. Looked up from germline, CDR1 is PRHDT and CDR2 is FYEKMQ (reference sequence). CDR3: CASRRTSGVSNEQFF. The CDR3 DNA sequence: TGTGCCAGCAGGCGGACTAGCGGGGTTAGCAATGAGCAGTTCTTC.

This chain uses TRBV5-1 with TRBJ2-5, with D unresolved. The V gene lost 1 base and the J gene lost 2 bases, with 6 bases spanning the gap. Germline-derived CDR1 and CDR2 are SGHRS and YFSETQ. The length of the CDR3 is 13 residues. CDR3 sequence reads: CASSLIGQETQYF. CDR3 DNA sequence: TGCGCCAGCAGCTTGATAGGGCAAGAGACCCAGTACTTC.

This sequence joins TRBV6-4 and TRBJ2-1; 12 nucleotides line up with TRBD2. CDR3 length: 14 residues. The V and J ends lost 7 bases and 10 bases, in that order; junction bases with no gene match: 8. The V gene's germline CDR1 is MRHNA and CDR2 SNTAGT. In nucleotides, the CDR3 is TGTGCCAGCAAACCCACTAGCGGGAGGACGGAGCAGTTCTTC. This translates into CASKPTSGRTEQFF.

This clone was detected only a few times. The chain has TRBV11-2 and TRBJ1-2; weak D call: TRBD1 (6 bases). Germline V gene sequence: CDR1 SGHAT, CDR2 FQNNGV. The CDR3 contains 14 residues. Trimming took off 4 bases at V and 3 bases at J, with 12 bases between the two ends. This CDR3 is CASSYSTGDYGYTF. The CDR3 DNA reads TGTGCCAGCAGCTATTCGACAGGCGACTATGGCTACACCTTC.

The chain recombines TRBV7-8 with TRBJ1-2; weak D call: TRBD1 (6 bases). The CDR3 runs 16 residues. Trimming shortened V by 3 bases and J by 4 bases, and 18 bases separated the two germline ends. From germline, CDR1 is SGHVS and CDR2 FQNEAQ. The CDR3 bases are TGTGCCAGCAGCTTCGGACAGCTAGGGATGGGCTATGGCTACACCTTC. This translates into CASSFGQLGMGYGYTF.

This chain links TRBV20-1 with TRBJ1-3; no definite D call. The V end was cut by 8 bases, the J end by 1 base, with 6 bases between. The CDR3 is 11 residues long. Germline V gives CDR1 DFQATT, CDR2 SNEGSKA (reference sequence). CDR3: CSSGSGNTIYF. The CDR3 bases are TGCAGTTCTGGGTCTGGAAACACCATATATTTT.

This rearrangement joins TRBV19 to TRBJ2-7; D is perhaps TRBD1 or TRBD2 (5 bases each). V lost 3 bases, J lost 0 bases, and 12 bases lay in between. Germline V gene data show CDR1 as LNHDA and CDR2 as SQIVND (reference sequence). The CDR3 is 15 amino acids. The CDR3 spells CASSILAGSSYEQYF. The CDR3, as DNA: TGTGCCAGTAGTATTTTGGCAGGGAGCTCCTACGAGCAGTACTTC.

The chain is built from TRBV2 and TRBJ1-1; D perhaps matches TRBD1 (5 bases). The CDR3 spans 13 residues. Germline CDR1 SNHLY, CDR2 FYNNEI. The V end was cut by 3 bases, the J end by 1 base, with 6 bases between. CDR3 in amino acids: CASSDTGNTEAFF. The CDR3 region has the DNA TGTGCCAGCAGTGATACAGGGAACACTGAAGCTTTCTTT.

V is TRBV18 and J is TRBJ1-1, with 8 bases matching TRBD1. The CDR3 sequence is 15 residues long. Germline-derived CDR1 and CDR2 are KGHSH and LQKENI. Trimming removed 2 bases from V and 6 bases from J; junction bases left unmatched: 8. CDR3 region: CASSPDRDRYAEAFF. Written as DNA, the CDR3 is TGTGCCAGCTCACCAGACCGGGACAGGTATGCTGAAGCTTTCTTT.

V gene TRBV18 combines with J gene TRBJ2-2; D possibly corresponds to TRBD1 (6 bases). The CDR3 runs 16 residues. The V end lost 6 bases, the J end lost 2 bases, and 16 bases lay between the germline ends. The germline gives CDR1 KGHSH, CDR2 LQKENI. This CDR3 reads CASSRTGPSNTGELFF. CDR3 nucleotides: TGTGCCAGCTCGCGCACAGGGCCTTCCAACACCGGGGAGCTGTTTTTT.

V is TRBV7-2 and J is TRBJ2-1; perhaps TRBD2 as D (5 bases). The V end was cut by 5 bases, the J end by 0 bases, with 14 bases between. The germline gives CDR1 SGHTA, CDR2 FQGNSA. The CDR3 contains 16 residues. CDR3 nucleotides: TGTGCCAGCAGCCCTATGGGAGAGAGCTCCTACAATGAGCAGTTCTTC. Protein: CASSPMGESSYNEQFF.